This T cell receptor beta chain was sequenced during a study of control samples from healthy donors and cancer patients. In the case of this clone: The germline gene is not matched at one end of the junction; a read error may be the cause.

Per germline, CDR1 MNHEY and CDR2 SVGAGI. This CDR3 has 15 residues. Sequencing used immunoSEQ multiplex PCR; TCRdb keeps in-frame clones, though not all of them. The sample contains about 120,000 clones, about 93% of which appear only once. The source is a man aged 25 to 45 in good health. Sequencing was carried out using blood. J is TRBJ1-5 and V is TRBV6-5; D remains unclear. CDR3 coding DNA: TGTGCCAGCAGTGACTCCGGGTTGGGTAAACAGCCCCAGCATTTT. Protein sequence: CASSDSGLGKQPQHF.